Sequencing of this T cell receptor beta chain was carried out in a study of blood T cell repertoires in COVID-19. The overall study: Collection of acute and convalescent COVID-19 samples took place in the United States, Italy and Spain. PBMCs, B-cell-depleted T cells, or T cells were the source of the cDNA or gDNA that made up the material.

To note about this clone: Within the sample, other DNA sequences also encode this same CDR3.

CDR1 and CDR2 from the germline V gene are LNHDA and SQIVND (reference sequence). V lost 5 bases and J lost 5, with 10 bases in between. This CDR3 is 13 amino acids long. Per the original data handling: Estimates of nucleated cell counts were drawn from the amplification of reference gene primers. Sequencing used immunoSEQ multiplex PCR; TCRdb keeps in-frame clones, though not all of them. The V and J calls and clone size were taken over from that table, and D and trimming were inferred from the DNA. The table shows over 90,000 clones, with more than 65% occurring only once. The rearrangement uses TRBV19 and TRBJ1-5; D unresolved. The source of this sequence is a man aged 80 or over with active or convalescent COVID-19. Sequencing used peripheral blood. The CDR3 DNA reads TGTGCCAGTAGTGAAGGGAGAGATCAGCCCCAGCATTTT. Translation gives CASSEGRDQPQHF.